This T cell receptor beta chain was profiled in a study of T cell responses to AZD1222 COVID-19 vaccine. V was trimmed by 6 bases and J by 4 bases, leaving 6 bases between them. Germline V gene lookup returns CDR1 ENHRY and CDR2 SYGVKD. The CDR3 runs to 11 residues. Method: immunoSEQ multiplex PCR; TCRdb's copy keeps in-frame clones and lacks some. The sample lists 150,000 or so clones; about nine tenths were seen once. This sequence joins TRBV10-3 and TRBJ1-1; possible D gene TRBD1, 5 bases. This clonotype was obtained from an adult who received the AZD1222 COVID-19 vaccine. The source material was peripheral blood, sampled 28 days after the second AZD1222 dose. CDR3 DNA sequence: TGTGCCATCAGGCAGGGCACTGAAGCTTTCTTT. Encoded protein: CAIRQGTEAFF.